The clone carrying this TCR beta chain was recorded at least ten times. Antigen: not known. This record comes from a study of response to subunit inactivated influenza vaccine. Findings and limits, study-wide: After each seasonal influenza vaccination, few new T cells are recruited, the authors suggested.

The germline V gene encodes CDR1 DFQATT and CDR2 SNEGSKA (reference sequence). This CDR3 is 10 amino acids long. V shed 6 bases and J shed 5 bases, with 7 bases lying between them. MiXCR was run by TCRdb on the RT-PCR reads, yielding one entry per CDR3 protein. The sample records 300,000 to 350,000 distinct CDR3 sequences, roughly 22% being singletons. The rearrangement joins TRBV20-1 to TRBJ2-5; D is perhaps TRBD2 (5 bases). The source of this sequence is a man aged 45-69 years who received an inactivated influenza vaccine. The sample in question was PBMCs from blood, obtained approximately 22 months after vaccination. CDR3 coding DNA: TGCAGTGCCCAGCGGGAGACCCAGTACTTC. Translation: CSAQRETQYF.